This TCR beta chain was sequenced for a study of control samples from healthy donors and cancer patients. This table comes from immunoSEQ multiplex PCR, and its TCRdb copy is limited to in-frame clones, with some not included. The sample contains approximately 84,000 clones, around 80% of which appear only once. The material sequenced was blood. This receptor was identified in a woman aged 60-75 years in good health.

The CDR3 spells CASSRDRADTQYF. CDR3 in DNA: TGTGCCAGCAGCCGGGACAGGGCAGATACGCAGTATTTT. The genes are TRBV7-2 and TRBJ2-3; TRBD1 matches at 9 bases. V shed 5 bases, J shed 4 bases, and the junction held 1 base outside the gene matches. Germline V gene sequence: CDR1 SGHTA, CDR2 FQGNSA. The CDR3 is 13 residues long.